The rows below give T cell receptor beta chains drawn from one sample of a study of T cells after yellow fever vaccination. TCRdb passed the 5' RACE reads through MiXCR, listing each CDR3 protein once. The table records 500,000 to 700,000 distinct CDR3 sequences, about a fifth of them present only once. Sequences were derived from PBMCs, sampled 15 days after the yellow fever booster vaccination. The receptors come from a man aged 25 to 45 who received the YFV17D yellow fever vaccine. Both conserved end residues are part of each CDR3. D genes are given only for firm matches. Clone size, where shown, is once, few, many, or a class for clones that have expanded.

CDR3	DNA	J	V	D	size
CASSPSLGEVETQYF	TGTGCCAGCAGTCCGTCCCTAGGAGAGGTGGAGACCCAGTACTTC	TRBJ2-5	TRBV12-3/TRBV12-4	-	once
CASSFRDRAYF	TGTGCCAGCAGTTTCCGGGACAGGGCGTATTTT	TRBJ2-3	TRBV12-3/TRBV12-4	TRBD1	-
CASSSRFGLATDTQYF	TGTGCCAGCAGCTCACGATTTGGACTAGCTACAGATACGCAGTATTTT	TRBJ2-3	TRBV7-2	TRBD2	-
CASSHTSGRGYEQFF	TGTGCCAGCAGTCACACTAGCGGGAGGGGGTATGAGCAGTTCTTC	TRBJ2-1	TRBV6-5	TRBD2	-
CATSGDHQETQYF	TGTGCCACCAGTGGGGACCACCAAGAGACCCAGTACTTC	TRBJ2-5	TRBV24-1	-	-
CCARESSGRRGETQYF	TGCTGTGCTAGAGAATCTAGCGGGAGGCGGGGTGAGACCCAGTACTTC	TRBJ2-5	TRBV20-1	TRBD2	-
CSAFSWEGTTIYF	TGCAGTGCTTTTTCTTGGGAGGGGACCACCATATATTTT	TRBJ1-3	TRBV20-1	-	-
CASSRDPDAFYEQYF	TGTGCCAGCAGCCGGGACCCAGATGCTTTTTACGAGCAGTACTTC	TRBJ2-7	TRBV3-1	-	-
CSARRGTDTQYF	TGCAGTGCTAGGAGAGGAACAGATACGCAGTATTTT	TRBJ2-3	TRBV20-1	-	few
CASSTKSSGANVLTF	TGCGCCAGCAGCACTAAGAGCTCTGGGGCCAACGTCCTGACTTTC	TRBJ2-6	TRBV4-3	-	few
CASRSRGGLASGANVLTF	TGTGCCAGCAGATCTCGAGGGGGGTTGGCTTCTGGGGCCAACGTCCTGACTTTC	TRBJ2-6	TRBV12-3/TRBV12-4	-	-
CASSQDPKRGDTIYF	TGCGCCAGCAGCCAAGATCCCAAGAGGGGAGACACCATATATTTT	TRBJ1-3	TRBV4-3	-	few
CASSQIDPGGVEQFF	TGTGCCAGCAGCCAAATTGACCCCGGAGGGGTTGAGCAGTTCTTC	TRBJ2-1	TRBV4-2	-	few
CASSLVVAPGQGQPQHF	TGTGCCAGCAGCTTAGTGGTGGCGCCGGGGCAGGGTCAGCCCCAGCATTTT	TRBJ1-5	TRBV7-9	-	-
CASSQTVTDTQYF	TGTGCCAGCAGTCAAACAGTCACAGATACGCAGTATTTT	TRBJ2-3	TRBV6-6	-	few
CASSDSWDNEQFF	TGTGCCAGCAGTGACTCCTGGGACAATGAGCAGTTCTTC	TRBJ2-1	TRBV6-4	-	-
CATSTPQGNEQFF	TGTGCCACCAGCACCCCGCAGGGGAATGAGCAGTTCTTC	TRBJ2-1	TRBV15	-	few
CASSQDFVGRGMDTQYF	TGCGCCAGCAGCCAAGATTTCGTCGGGAGAGGGATGGATACGCAGTATTTT	TRBJ2-3	TRBV4-1	-	-
CSASDGPPLGAFF	TGCAGTGCCTCGGACGGGCCCCCGTTAGGAGCTTTCTTT	TRBJ1-1	TRBV20-1	-	-
CASSWAGGSSTDTQYF	TGCGCCAGTTCCTGGGCCGGGGGCAGCTCGACAGATACGCAGTATTTT	TRBJ2-3	TRBV5-1	-	-
CASRAQITDTQYF	TGTGCCAGCAGGGCCCAGATCACAGATACGCAGTATTTT	TRBJ2-3	TRBV12-3/TRBV12-4	-	few
CASTNFGLAGGPENEQFF	TGTGCCAGCACCAATTTTGGATTAGCGGGAGGCCCTGAAAATGAGCAGTTCTTC	TRBJ2-1	TRBV4-2	TRBD2	few
CSVVWLAVYNEQFF	TGCAGCGTTGTATGGCTAGCAGTTTACAATGAGCAGTTCTTC	TRBJ2-1	TRBV29-1	-	-
CSVQSTNPNTIYF	TGCAGCGTACAGTCGACGAACCCCAATACCATATATTTT	TRBJ1-3	TRBV29-1	-	few
CSAAGQPASEQYF	TGCAGTGCCGCGGGGCAACCAGCTAGTGAGCAGTACTTC	TRBJ2-7	TRBV20-1	-	-
CSARDDTTRTNQYF	TGCAGTGCTAGAGACGATACGACTAGAACTAATCAGTACTTC	TRBJ2-4	TRBV20-1	-	-
CSARPGGGEQYF	TGCAGTGCTCGACCAGGGGGCGGCGAGCAGTACTTC	TRBJ2-7	TRBV20-1	TRBD1	-
CASIPGPGALYEQYF	TGTGCCAGCATTCCCGGCCCCGGGGCCCTATACGAGCAGTACTTC	TRBJ2-7	TRBV7-9	-	few
CASSQDQGLAGVFTGELFF	TGTGCCAGCAGCCAAGATCAAGGACTAGCGGGAGTGTTCACCGGGGAGCTGTTTTTT	TRBJ2-2	TRBV3-1	TRBD2	-
CATWDSLANTEAFF	TGTGCCACCTGGGACAGCTTAGCGAACACTGAAGCTTTCTTT	TRBJ1-1	TRBV15	TRBD1	few
CASSGRLAGRGDEQFF	TGTGCCAGCAGCGGGAGACTAGCGGGAAGAGGTGATGAGCAGTTCTTC	TRBJ2-1	TRBV28	TRBD2	few
CSASLGGGSVYEQYF	TGCAGTGCTAGTTTGGGAGGCGGGAGCGTCTACGAGCAGTACTTC	TRBJ2-7	TRBV20-1	TRBD2	few
CASSLTGRRATNEKLFF	TGCGCCAGCAGCTTGACGGGCAGGCGAGCAACTAATGAAAAACTGTTTTTT	TRBJ1-4	TRBV5-1	-	few
CASSLAGGEDEKLFF	TGTGCCAGCAGCTTGGCTGGGGGAGAGGATGAAAAACTGTTTTTT	TRBJ1-4	TRBV5-6	-	-
CASSLLAGEIYNEQFF	TGTGCCAGCAGTTTACTGGCGGGAGAAATCTACAATGAGCAGTTCTTC	TRBJ2-1	TRBV12-3/TRBV12-4	TRBD2	-
CASSFGSGHNEQFF	TGTGCCAGCAGTTTTGGTAGCGGGCACAATGAGCAGTTCTTC	TRBJ2-1	TRBV6-2/TRBV6-3	TRBD2	-
CSVGEGQNQPQHF	TGCAGCGTTGGGGAGGGACAAAATCAGCCCCAGCATTTT	TRBJ1-5	TRBV29-1	-	-
CASSFLRGPYEQYF	TGTGCCAGCAGCTTTCTGCGGGGTCCCTACGAGCAGTACTTC	TRBJ2-7	TRBV7-2	-	-
CASSYSSRNTEAFF	TGTGCCAGCAGTTACTCGAGCAGGAACACTGAAGCTTTCTTT	TRBJ1-1	TRBV6-2/TRBV6-3	-	few
CASSYLGSAKNIQYF	TGTGCCAGCAGTTACTTGGGGTCGGCCAAAAACATTCAGTACTTC	TRBJ2-4	TRBV6-5	-	few
CSAGLQETQYF	TGCAGTGCCGGGCTGCAAGAGACCCAGTACTTC	TRBJ2-5	TRBV20-1	-	-
CASSGLGAGSYNEQFF	TGCGCCAGCAGCGGGCTAGGCGCAGGCTCCTACAATGAGCAGTTCTTC	TRBJ2-1	TRBV5-1	-	few
CAHRSGQGLGNEKLFF	TGTGCCCATCGCTCGGGACAGGGGCTCGGTAATGAAAAACTGTTTTTT	TRBJ1-4	TRBV10-3	TRBD1	few
CASSLSASGRDIGELFF	TGTGCCAGCAGTTTATCAGCCAGCGGGAGGGATATCGGGGAGCTGTTTTTT	TRBJ2-2	TRBV12-3/TRBV12-4	TRBD2	-
CASSQDGEAGGYNEQFF	TGCGCCAGCAGCCAAGATGGGGAAGCGGGAGGATACAATGAGCAGTTCTTC	TRBJ2-1	TRBV4-3	TRBD2	-
CASSSPRIYTDTQYF	TGTGCCAGCAGTTCTCCTAGGATTTACACAGATACGCAGTATTTT	TRBJ2-3	TRBV28	-	-
CASSSGGPYEQYF	TGTGCCAGCTCTTCGGGTGGGCCCTACGAGCAGTACTTC	TRBJ2-7	TRBV12-3/TRBV12-4	-	many